The 12 T cell receptor beta chains listed next were all sequenced from one sample in a study of immune evolution from preneoplasia to lung adenocarcinoma. The data were produced by immunoSEQ multiplex PCR, yet TCRdb's version contains in-frame clones alone and is incomplete. The table records 30,000 to 45,000 clones, under 85% of them present only once. The sample was FFPE invasive lung adenocarcinoma tissue. All receptors derive from a person aged 55 to 70 with lung adenocarcinoma.

CDR3 in DNA: TGTGCCACCAGCAGAGGCCTAGCGGGTGTCTCCGGGGAGCTGTTTTTT. Its translation: CATSRGLAGVSGELFF. V and J are TRBV15 and TRBJ2-2; TRBD2 matches at 8 bases. Germline CDR1 and CDR2: LNHNV and YYDKDF (reference sequence). V lost 1 base to trimming and J lost 6 bases; unmatched junction nucleotides: 7. The length of the CDR3 is 16 residues.

V usage is TRBV29-1 and J usage is TRBJ2-4; the match to TRBD1 covers 7 bases. V lost 7 bases to trimming and J lost 7 bases; unmatched junction nucleotides: 7. The CDR3 totals 12 residues. Germline V gene sequence: CDR1 SQVTM, CDR2 ANQGSEA. CDR3 sequence: CSGRQGWNIQYF. In DNA, the CDR3 is TGCAGCGGGCGACAGGGTTGGAACATTCAGTACTTC.

The rearrangement joins TRBV4-1 to TRBJ2-6, with TRBD1 matching over 7 bases. Per germline, CDR1 MGHRA and CDR2 YSYEKL. With 5 bases clipped from V and 2 bases from J, the junction kept 6 bases outside the gene matches. CDR3 length: 16 amino acids. CDR3 amino acids: CASSKKQGTGANVLTF. CDR3 nucleotide sequence: TGCGCCAGCAGCAAGAAACAGGGGACTGGGGCCAACGTCCTGACTTTC.

The rearrangement uses TRBV29-1 and TRBJ2-1; D gene uncertain. CDR1 SQVTM and CDR2 ANQGSEA come from the germline V gene. This CDR3 has 11 residues. V gave up 2 bases and J gave up 5 bases, with 4 bases separating them. CDR3: CSVERDNEQFF. The CDR3 bases are TGCAGCGTTGAAAGGGACAATGAGCAGTTCTTC.

The rearrangement joins TRBV14 to TRBJ1-1; D unclear. The germline CDR1 and CDR2 sequences are SGHDN and FVKESK. Trimming took 4 bases from V and 3 from J, leaving 9 bases between them. CDR3 length: 13 amino acids. The DNA for the CDR3 is TGTGCCAGCAGCCCTCAGCGATACACTGAAGCTTTCTTT. Residues: CASSPQRYTEAFF.

The V gene is TRBV4-1, the J gene TRBJ2-5, with D possibly TRBD1 on 5 matching bases. V was pared by 1 base and J by 2 bases, with 8 bases between. Per the germline V gene, CDR1 is MGHRA and CDR2 is YSYEKL. This CDR3 has 14 residues. The CDR3 DNA reads TGCGCCAGCAGCCAAGGACAGCGACAAGAGACCCAGTACTTC. This sequence encodes CASSQGQRQETQYF.

V and J are TRBV30 and TRBJ2-7; no definite D call. The CDR3 length is 13 residues. V was pared by 0 bases and J by 6 bases, with 12 bases between. Germline-derived CDR1 and CDR2 are GTSNPN and SVGIG (reference sequence). Written as DNA, the CDR3 is TGTGCCTGGAGTGTCCGGCTTGGATTCGAGCAGTACTTC. Encoded protein: CAWSVRLGFEQYF.

The chain couples TRBV14 to TRBJ2-7; TRBD1 might be the D (6 bases). The V and J ends lost 0 bases and 0 bases respectively, with 9 bases between them. CDR1 is SGHDN, CDR2 FVKESK, per germline. This CDR3 has 15 residues. The CDR3 region is CASSQDRGSSYEQYF. The CDR3 nucleotides read TGTGCCAGCAGCCAAGACAGGGGAAGCTCCTACGAGCAGTACTTC.

V gene TRBV5-4 combines with J gene TRBJ1-5; TRBD1 matches at 9 bases. The CDR3 spans 13 residues. CDR1 is SGHNT and CDR2 is YYREEE in the germline V gene (reference sequence). After removal of 4 bases from V and 5 bases from J, the junction contained 1 base not matched to a gene. Here the CDR3 reads CASSRDRDQPQHF. The CDR3 DNA sequence: TGTGCCAGCAGCCGGGACAGGGATCAGCCCCAGCATTTT.

The chain recombines TRBV30 with TRBJ1-5; maybe TRBD1 (5 bases). The CDR3 length is 14 residues. Per germline, CDR1 GTSNPN and CDR2 SVGIG (reference sequence). Trimming stripped 5 bases from V and 5 bases from J, with 16 bases between. The CDR3 DNA is TGTGCCTGGCGCCAGAGGGGCGCCGATCAGCCCCAGCATTTT. It yields the protein CAWRQRGADQPQHF.

This clone has only a few counts. This chain connects TRBV7-9 to TRBJ2-1, with TRBD2 identical over 8 bases. The CDR3 sequence is 15 residues long. Germline V lookup: CDR1 SEHNR, CDR2 FQNEAQ (reference sequence). V lost 5 bases, J lost 6 bases, and 9 bases stayed unmatched. The DNA for the CDR3 is TGTGCCAGCAGCCCGGGACTAGTCTTCGGCAATGAGCAGTTCTTC. Translated: CASSPGLVFGNEQFF.

A few counts support this clone. The V call is TRBV19, the J call TRBJ1-1; D remains unclear. Trimming cost V 6 bases and J 4 bases, with 12 bases left between them. CDR1 and CDR2 (germline): LNHDA, SQIVND (reference sequence). The CDR3 runs 13 residues. CDR3 DNA sequence: TGTGCCAGTAGCAGGAGGAGTAGCACTGAAGCTTTCTTT. It is translated as CASSRRSSTEAFF.